These T cell receptor beta chains were read from a single sample in a study of blood T cell repertoires in COVID-19. Repertoires were generated with immunoSEQ multiplex PCR, while TCRdb's copy carries only in-frame clones and drops some. The sample records 240,000 or so clones, over 65% being singletons. Sequencing was carried out using peripheral blood. Every receptor here comes from a woman of 80 years or more with acute or convalescent COVID-19. CDR3s include the opening cysteine and the closing phenylalanine or tryptophan. A D gene is named only where the DNA matches it firmly. Expanded clones get a size class; other rows say once, few or many, or leave the size out.

CDR3 protein | CDR3 DNA | V gene | D gene | clone size | J gene
CASSSRGGLGYGYTF | TGTGCCAGCAGCTCGAGAGGGGGCCTTGGCTATGGCTACACCTTC | TRBV7-2 | TRBD1 | NA | TRBJ1-2
CASSESYPGGTTNEKLFF | TGTGCCAGCAGTGAATCTTATCCAGGGGGCACAACTAATGAAAAACTGTTTTTT | TRBV6-1 | TRBD1 | NA | TRBJ1-4
CASSYTGTGVLGNQPQHF | TGTGCCAGCAGTTACACGGGGACAGGGGTTTTGGGCAATCAGCCCCAGCATTTT | TRBV6-2/TRBV6-3 | TRBD1 | few | TRBJ1-5
CASSLYPGGELFF | TGTGCCAGCAGCCTCTACCCGGGCGGGGAGCTGTTTTTT | TRBV7-8 | NA | NA | TRBJ2-2
CASSSQGRNYEQYF | TGTGCCAGCAGTTCTCAGGGGCGGAACTACGAGCAGTACTTC | TRBV6-2/TRBV6-3 | NA | NA | TRBJ2-7
CASSTHLRMRGQGSDYGYTF | TGTGCCAGTAGTACCCATCTTCGGATGCGGGGACAGGGCTCGGACTATGGCTACACCTTC | TRBV19 | TRBD1 | NA | TRBJ1-2
CATSRGLAGVGETQYF | TGTGCCACCAGCAGGGGACTAGCGGGAGTAGGAGAGACCCAGTACTTC | TRBV15 | TRBD2 | NA | TRBJ2-5
CASSPGTSGGIETQYF | TGCGCCAGCAGCCCAGGGACTAGCGGGGGGATTGAGACCCAGTACTTC | TRBV5-1 | TRBD2 | NA | TRBJ2-5
CASRGTSGANEQFF | TGTGCCAGCAGAGGGACTAGCGGGGCCAATGAGCAGTTCTTC | TRBV6-5 | TRBD2 | few | TRBJ2-1
CASRLSGSDIQYF | TGCGCCAGCAGACTTAGCGGGAGTGACATTCAGTACTTC | TRBV5-1 | TRBD2 | NA | TRBJ2-4
CASSGYSYEQYF | TGTGCCAGTAGCGGGTACTCCTACGAGCAGTACTTC | TRBV19 | NA | NA | TRBJ2-7
CASSFSSIPSSYNEQFF | TGTGCCAGCAGTTTTTCCTCCATCCCGAGCTCCTACAATGAGCAGTTCTTC | TRBV28 | NA | NA | TRBJ2-1
CASSQGQGAPGELFF | TGTGCCAGCAGCCAAGGACAGGGGGCCCCCGGGGAGCTGTTTTTT | TRBV11-3 | TRBD1 | many | TRBJ2-2
CASSPSGGLAGGEQFF | TGTGCCAGCAGCCCCTCCGGGGGACTAGCGGGAGGAGAGCAGTTCTTC | TRBV28 | TRBD2 | NA | TRBJ2-1
CASSPRDFSNQPQHF | TGTGCCAGCAGCCCCCGGGACTTTAGCAATCAGCCCCAGCATTTT | TRBV5-5 | NA | NA | TRBJ1-5
CASSTSRGRQDGYTF | TGTGCCAGTAGTACCTCCAGGGGGCGCCAGGATGGCTACACCTTC | TRBV19 | TRBD1 | NA | TRBJ1-2
CASSYSRDTFQETQYF | TGTGCCAGCAGTTACTCCCGGGACACGTTCCAAGAGACCCAGTACTTC | TRBV6-2/TRBV6-3 | NA | NA | TRBJ2-5
CASGPLAGGPSSTDTQYF | TGTGCTAGTGGACCACTAGCGGGGGGCCCCTCAAGCACAGATACGCAGTATTTT | TRBV12-5 | TRBD2 | once | TRBJ2-3
CASSSGEGYTF | TGTGCCAGCTCGTCAGGGGAAGGCTACACCTTC | TRBV18 | NA | NA | TRBJ1-2
CASSHPVAGTYEQYF | TGTGCCAGCAGCCATCCGGTGGCGGGAACCTACGAGCAGTACTTC | TRBV7-8 | NA | NA | TRBJ2-7
CASSLEGTEAFF | TGTGCCAGCAGTTTGGAGGGCACTGAAGCTTTCTTT | TRBV28 | NA | NA | TRBJ1-1
CASSPWDRGGNTIYF | TGTGCCAGCAGCCCGTGGGACAGAGGTGGAAACACCATATATTTT | TRBV6-5 | TRBD1 | NA | TRBJ1-3
CASSAGAGQNYGYTF | TGTGCCAGCAGCGCTGGGGCGGGACAGAACTATGGCTACACCTTC | TRBV5-4 | TRBD1 | NA | TRBJ1-2
CASSEWTGSDYEQYF | TGCGCCAGCAGCGAATGGACAGGGTCGGACTACGAGCAGTACTTC | TRBV4-1 | TRBD1 | NA | TRBJ2-7
CASSLDGSSSYEQYF | TGTGCCAGCAGCTTAGATGGCTCCAGCTCCTACGAGCAGTACTTC | TRBV7-9 | NA | NA | TRBJ2-7
CASSLVAGESYEQYF | TGCGCCAGCAGCTTGGTAGCAGGGGAATCCTACGAGCAGTACTTC | TRBV5-1 | NA | NA | TRBJ2-7
CASSHRGIQETQYF | TGTGCCAGCAGCCATAGGGGGATCCAAGAGACCCAGTACTTC | TRBV7-2 | NA | NA | TRBJ2-5
CARSSGWTGPTYEQYF | TGTGCCAGAAGCTCTGGATGGACAGGGCCAACCTACGAGCAGTACTTC | TRBV7-5 | NA | NA | TRBJ2-7
CASSVQLARNTGELFF | TGTGCCAGCAGCGTACAACTAGCGCGGAACACCGGGGAGCTGTTTTTT | TRBV9 | TRBD2 | NA | TRBJ2-2
CSVSREEGQPQHF | TGCAGCGTTTCACGGGAGGAGGGACAGCCCCAGCATTTT | TRBV29-1 | NA | NA | TRBJ1-5
CASSSPGLASPQYF | TGCGCCAGCAGTTCACCGGGACTAGCAAGTCCCCAGTACTTC | TRBV10-1 | TRBD2 | NA | TRBJ2-5
CASSPGQGNSPLHF | TGCGCCAGCAGCCCCGGACAGGGAAATTCACCCCTCCACTTT | TRBV4-3 | TRBD1 | NA | TRBJ1-6
CASRDRNTEAFF | TGCGCCAGTCGGGACAGAAACACTGAAGCTTTCTTT | TRBV23-1 | TRBD1 | once | TRBJ1-1
CASATTENTEAFF | TGTGCCAGCGCAACGACAGAGAACACTGAAGCTTTCTTT | TRBV18 | NA | NA | TRBJ1-1
CASRDREGEPQHF | TGTGCCAGCAGGGACAGGGAAGGAGAGCCCCAGCATTTT | TRBV6-5 | TRBD1 | NA | TRBJ1-5
CASSLPHGGPFF | TGTGCCAGCAGCCTCCCTCACGGGGGGCCTTTCTTT | TRBV3-1/TRBV3-2 | NA | once | TRBJ1-1
CASSPDYPNEQFF | TGTGCCAGCTCACCGGACTACCCCAATGAGCAGTTCTTC | TRBV18 | NA | NA | TRBJ2-1
CATSGTGEGTQYF | TGTGCCACATCCGGGACAGGGGAAGGTACGCAGTATTTT | TRBV6-5 | TRBD1 | NA | TRBJ2-3
CASSKVGQGQSNYGYTF | TGTGCCAGCAGCAAAGTTGGACAGGGGCAGTCTAACTATGGCTACACCTTC | TRBV14 | TRBD1 | NA | TRBJ1-2
CASSRTGGLEQYF | TGTGCCAGCAGCCGGACAGGGGGCCTCGAGCAGTACTTC | TRBV9 | TRBD1 | NA | TRBJ2-7
CASSQGLPATNEKLFF | TGTGCCAGCAGCCAAGGACTACCTGCAACTAATGAAAAACTGTTTTTT | TRBV14 | NA | NA | TRBJ1-4
CASSEAHGGDGNTIYF | TGTGCCAGCAGTGAAGCGCATGGAGGGGATGGAAACACCATATATTTT | TRBV6-1 | NA | NA | TRBJ1-3
CASSIGGTGANVLTF | TGTGCCAGTAGTATCGGAGGGACTGGGGCCAACGTCCTGACTTTC | TRBV19 | NA | NA | TRBJ2-6
CASYSGQFIYGYTF | TGTGCCAGTTACTCGGGACAGTTCATCTATGGCTACACCTTC | TRBV28 | TRBD1 | NA | TRBJ1-2
CASSQVHSGDGNTIYF | TGCGCCAGCAGCCAAGTTCATTCAGGGGATGGAAACACCATATATTTT | TRBV4-1 | NA | few | TRBJ1-3
CASSSPGFEAFF | TGCGCCAGCAGCTCTCCAGGGTTTGAAGCTTTCTTT | TRBV5-1 | NA | NA | TRBJ1-1
CASSPGGSPTQYF | TGCGCCAGCAGCCCCGGGGGTAGCCCTACGCAGTATTTT | TRBV5-1 | NA | NA | TRBJ2-3
CASSPQGLGNQPQHF | TGTGCCAGCAGCCCACAGGGGTTGGGCAATCAGCCCCAGCATTTT | TRBV7-9 | TRBD1 | once | TRBJ1-5
CASSEGGATNEKLFF | TGTGCCAGCAGTGAAGGGGGAGCAACTAATGAAAAACTGTTTTTT | TRBV6-1 | NA | NA | TRBJ1-4
CASSLSLARQRGETQYF | TGTGCCAGCAGCTTGTCGCTGGCCAGGCAGCGAGGGGAGACCCAGTACTTC | TRBV5-4 | NA | NA | TRBJ2-5
CSALQGALHF | TGCAGTGCCCTACAGGGGGCACTCCACTTT | TRBV20-1 | TRBD1 | few | TRBJ1-6
CAAGNLNYEQYF | TGTGCCGCGGGAAACCTCAACTACGAGCAGTACTTC | TRBV3-1/TRBV3-2 | NA | NA | TRBJ2-7
CASSVIAGNTGELFF | TGTGCCAGCAGTGTAATAGCGGGGAACACCGGGGAGCTGTTTTTT | TRBV2 | TRBD2 | NA | TRBJ2-2
CAISVRLAGVSVGEQFF | TGTGCCATCAGTGTCAGGCTAGCGGGAGTTTCGGTGGGAGAGCAGTTCTTC | TRBV10-3 | TRBD2 | NA | TRBJ2-1